These 24 T cell receptor beta chains share one sample of origin, sequenced in a study of blood T cell repertoires in COVID-19. The assay was immunoSEQ multiplex PCR, and TCRdb's table has in-frame clones only and misses some. The sample comprises about 100,000 clones, around four fifths of which are singletons, and around 30% rests with the top ten. Material: peripheral blood. These receptors originate from a man between 65 and 80 years old with active or convalescent COVID-19.

The chain recombines TRBV6-2 or TRBV6-3 with TRBJ1-2; tentative D call: TRBD1 (6 bases). Germline CDR1 MNHEY, CDR2 SVGEGT. The CDR3 totals 15 residues. V lost 5 bases to trimming and J lost 0 bases, with 13 bases between them. CDR3 in DNA: TGTGCCAGCAGTGCCGGGGACAAAGCTAACTATGGCTACACCTTC. Translated, it gives CASSAGDKANYGYTF.

The rearrangement links TRBV11-1 to TRBJ2-7, with 12 bases that match TRBD2. The length of the CDR3 is 16 residues. V gave up 5 bases and J gave up 11 bases; unmatched junction bases: 16. Germline-derived CDR1 and CDR2 are SGHAT and FQDESV (reference sequence). As DNA, the CDR3 is TGTGCCAGCAGCCACGCGGCTAGCGGGAGGGATGGGGCAAAGTACTTC. This translates into CASSHAASGRDGAKYF. Full variable domain (remainder filled in from reference TRBV11-1 and TRBJ2-7): EAEVAQSPRYKITEKSQAVAFWCDPISGHATLYWYRQILGQGPELLVQFQDESVVDDSQLPKDRFSAERLKGVDSTLKIQPAELGDSAMYLCASSHAASGRDGAKYFGPGTRLTVT.

The V gene is TRBV18, the J gene TRBJ1-5, with D possibly being TRBD1 (5 bases). CDR3 length: 14 residues. Trimming shortened V by 2 bases and J by 5 bases, and 10 bases separated the two germline ends. From germline, CDR1 is KGHSH and CDR2 LQKENI. Here the CDR3 reads CASSPVSGDQPQHF. CDR3 bases: TGTGCCAGCTCACCAGTATCGGGGGATCAGCCCCAGCATTTT.

V usage is TRBV14 and J usage is TRBJ1-1; no firm D call. CDR1 is SGHDN and CDR2 is FVKESK in the germline V gene. The CDR3 consists of 12 residues. V lost 1 base to trimming and J lost 8 bases, with 8 bases between them. The CDR3, as DNA: TGTGCCAGCAGCCAAGGGTGGCACGAAGCTTTCTTT. Amino acid sequence: CASSQGWHEAFF.

The chain couples TRBV13 to TRBJ1-4, with a possible D match to TRBD1 (6 bases). CDR1 PRHDT and CDR2 FYEKMQ come from the germline V gene (reference sequence). CDR3 length: 14 residues. The ends were cut back, 2 bases at V and 4 bases at J, with 8 bases in the middle. As DNA, the CDR3 is TGTGCCAGCAGCTTACAGGGGAGTAATGAAAAACTGTTTTTT. Its translation: CASSLQGSNEKLFF.

V usage is TRBV7-6 and J usage is TRBJ2-3; 11 positions match TRBD2. Germline trimming cut 3 bases from V and 0 bases from J; bases unmatched to any gene: 8. The CDR3 runs 18 residues. Germline CDR1 reads SGHVS; CDR2 reads FNYEAQ. As DNA, the CDR3 is TGTGCCAGCAGCTTCGGGGGACTAGCGGACTCAAGCACAGATACGCAGTATTTT. Protein sequence: CASSFGGLADSSTDTQYF.

CDR3 nucleotides: TGTGCCAGCAGCTTAGGCGGGAGGGCCTACAATGAGCAGTTCTTC. It is translated as CASSLGGRAYNEQFF. The chain is built from TRBV11-3 and TRBJ2-1; the match to TRBD2 covers 9 bases. The V segment lost 1 base and the J segment 2 bases; nucleotides outside the gene matches: 0. The CDR3 contains 15 residues. Germline V gene data show CDR1 as SGHNT and CDR2 as YENEEA.

The chain uses TRBV9 and TRBJ1-2; D not resolved. CDR3 size: 15 residues. Trimming removed 5 bases from V and 1 base from J, with 15 bases in between. CDR1 SGDLS and CDR2 YYNGEE come from the germline V gene. The CDR3 sequence is CASSRTPQDNYGYTF. CDR3 sequence (DNA): TGTGCCAGCAGTCGTACGCCTCAGGATAACTATGGCTACACCTTC.

The CDR3 loop reads CASSSGTGSYEQYF. The CDR3, as DNA: TGTGCCAGCAGTTCCGGGACAGGGAGCTACGAGCAGTACTTC. The chain carries TRBV7-2 and TRBJ2-7; TRBD1 aligns across 9 bases. Unmatched junction bases numbered 6, after V lost 6 bases and J lost 3 bases. Germline values: CDR1 SGHTA, CDR2 FQGNSA. CDR3 length equals 14 residues.

V is TRBV2 and J is TRBJ1-5; D is perhaps TRBD1 (6 bases). CDR1 is SNHLY, CDR2 FYNNEI, per germline. The CDR3 extends over 14 amino acids. V lost 6 bases, J lost 7 bases, and 16 bases lay in between. CDR3 DNA sequence: TGTGCCAGCAGCCGAACAGGGATCGGACAGCCCCAGCATTTT. Protein sequence: CASSRTGIGQPQHF.

The sample holds a few counts of this clone. The chain recombines TRBV15 with TRBJ1-1, with D unclear. Trimming cost V 0 bases and J 0 bases, with 5 bases left between them. The CDR3 length is 14 residues. The V gene's germline CDR1 is LNHNV and CDR2 YYDKDF (reference sequence). The CDR3 coding sequence is TGTGCCACCAGCAGAGATCGTGTGAACACTGAAGCTTTCTTT. It codes for CATSRDRVNTEAFF.

The CDR3 loop is CASSQELISGGAETQYF. The CDR3 DNA reads TGTGCCAGCAGCCAAGAACTAATCAGCGGGGGGGCAGAGACCCAGTACTTC. This rearrangement joins TRBV3-1 (or the pseudogene TRBV3-2) to TRBJ2-5, with 10 positions matching TRBD2. The V and J ends lost 0 bases and 4 bases, in that order; junction bases with no gene match: 8. CDR1 and CDR2 (germline): LGHDT, YNNKEL (reference sequence). The CDR3 has 17 residues.

This chain links TRBV11-2 with TRBJ2-2; a weak D match, TRBD1 (5 bases). Germline CDR1 SGHAT, CDR2 FQNNGV. This CDR3 has 15 amino acids. V shed 7 bases and J shed 2 bases, with 14 bases lying between them. DNA of the CDR3: TGTGCCAGCACTAGGGGTCCCCTCAACACCGGGGAGCTGTTTTTT. It specifies CASTRGPLNTGELFF.

This clone was seen once. The chain carries TRBV19 and TRBJ2-1, with D tentatively TRBD1 (6 bases). From germline, CDR1 is LNHDA and CDR2 SQIVND (reference sequence). The CDR3 is 11 residues long. The V and J ends lost 7 bases and 9 bases respectively, with 10 bases between them. CDR3 sequence reads: CASTRGTEQFF. CDR3 coding DNA: TGTGCCAGTACTAGGGGGACTGAGCAGTTCTTC. Full variable domain (outside the CDR3, taken from reference TRBV19 and TRBJ2-1): DGGITQSPKYLFRKEGQNVTLSCEQNLNHDAMYWYRQDPGQGLRLIYYSQIVNDFQKGDIAEGYSVSREKKESFPLTVTSAQKNPTAFYLCASTRGTEQFFGPGTRLTVL.

V is TRBV3-1 (or the pseudogene TRBV3-2) and J is TRBJ1-2; D is unresolved. Germline values: CDR1 LGHDT, CDR2 YNNKEL (reference sequence). CDR3 size: 14 residues. V dropped 2 bases and J dropped 0 bases, with 7 bases sitting between them. CDR3 sequence reads: CASSQSTANYGYTF. The CDR3 DNA is TGTGCCAGCAGCCAAAGTACAGCTAACTATGGCTACACCTTC.

The J gene is TRBJ2-2, the V gene TRBV12-3 or TRBV12-4; 7 positions match TRBD1. J gave up 4 bases and V 6 bases, and 2 bases lay outside the gene matches. This CDR3 comprises 13 residues. The CDR3 loop reads CASRGGSTGELFF. The CDR3 nucleotides read TGTGCCAGCAGAGGGGGCAGCACCGGGGAGCTGTTTTTT.

This sequence joins TRBV7-2 and TRBJ1-3; 7 bases agree with TRBD1. This CDR3 is 15 amino acids long. The germline CDR1 and CDR2 sequences are SGHTA and FQGNSA. V trimming: 2 bases; J trimming: 4 bases; junction bases outside the gene matches: 5. The CDR3 sequence: CASSLSAGGGNTIYF. The CDR3 DNA is TGTGCCAGCAGCTTATCGGCAGGGGGAGGAAACACCATATATTTT. Full variable domain (remainder filled in from reference TRBV7-2 and TRBJ1-3): GAGVSQSPSNKVTEKGKDVELRCDPISGHTALYWYRQSLGQGLEFLIYFQGNSAPDKSGLPSDRFSAERTGGSVSTLTIQRTQQEDSAVYLCASSLSAGGGNTIYFGEGSWLTVV.

Worth noting for this clone: Other DNA sequences in this specimen translate into the identical CDR3. The chain uses TRBV12-3 or TRBV12-4 and TRBJ1-2; D may be TRBD1 (5 bases). This CDR3 is built from 13 residues. The V end was cut by 3 bases, the J end by 6 bases, with 11 bases between. In DNA form, the CDR3 reads TGTGCCAGCAGTTTTTACGGGGGGGATGGCTACACCTTC. This translates into CASSFYGGDGYTF.

This chain connects TRBV7-2 to TRBJ1-5; D may be TRBD1 (6 bases). The germline V gene has CDR1 SGHTA and CDR2 FQGNSA. V was clipped by 5 bases and J by 7 bases, with 18 bases between them. This CDR3 region has 15 residues. Here the CDR3 DNA reads TGTGCCAGCAGCGAATGGGGGGGCGAAGGGCAGCCCCAGCATTTT. The encoded protein is CASSEWGGEGQPQHF.

The gene calls are TRBV3-1 (or the pseudogene TRBV3-2) and TRBJ2-1, with D uncertain. V was shortened by 1 base and J by 3 bases, with 7 bases between the two germline ends. CDR1 is LGHDT and CDR2 is YNNKEL in the germline V gene (reference sequence). The CDR3 runs 14 residues. This CDR3 is CASSQGAYYNEQFF. CDR3 nucleotide sequence: TGTGCCAGCAGCCAAGGGGCTTACTACAATGAGCAGTTCTTC.

The rearrangement uses TRBV19 and TRBJ1-5; 10 nucleotides match TRBD1. This CDR3 comprises 16 residues. The V and J ends lost 10 bases and 6 bases, in that order; junction bases with no gene match: 15. The germline CDR1 and CDR2 sequences are LNHDA and SQIVND (reference sequence). The CDR3 DNA follows: TGTGCCATCCAGCGGGGGGCGGGACAGGGGAGTCAGCCCCAGCATTTT. Encoded protein: CAIQRGAGQGSQPQHF. Drawing the rest from reference TRBV19 and TRBJ1-5, the complete variable domain is DGGITQSPKYLFRKEGQNVTLSCEQNLNHDAMYWYRQDPGQGLRLIYYSQIVNDFQKGDIAEGYSVSREKKESFPLTVTSAQKNPTAFYLCAIQRGAGQGSQPQHFGDGTRLSIL.

The chain employs TRBV7-2 and TRBJ1-3, with D unclear. Trimming shortened V by 5 bases and J by 0 bases, and 11 bases separated the two germline ends. Germline CDR1 SGHTA, CDR2 FQGNSA. CDR3 length: 15 residues. The CDR3 loop is CASSPLASSGNTIYF. The CDR3 DNA is TGTGCCAGCAGCCCGCTGGCTTCCTCTGGAAACACCATATATTTT.

V is TRBV5-1 and J is TRBJ2-5, with 9 bases identical to TRBD1. This CDR3 has 14 residues. V lost 4 bases to trimming and J lost 5 bases; unmatched junction nucleotides: 6. The V gene's germline CDR1 is SGHRS and CDR2 YFSETQ. Here the CDR3 reads CASSPDRGGETQYF. CDR3 coding DNA: TGCGCCAGCAGCCCGGACAGGGGTGGGGAGACCCAGTACTTC.

This chain joins TRBV7-2 and TRBJ1-2; 8 bases line up with TRBD1. V dropped 6 bases and J dropped 3; count of bases not matched to a gene: 6. The germline V gene encodes CDR1 SGHTA and CDR2 FQGNSA. This CDR3 comprises 14 residues. For the CDR3, the DNA is TGTGCCAGCAGGACTACAGGGGGTGACTATGGCTACACCTTC. It encodes CASRTTGGDYGYTF.